These T cell receptor beta chains were read from a single sample in a study of blood T cell repertoires in COVID-19. TCRdb's copy holds only in-frame clones and misses some; the assay was immunoSEQ multiplex PCR. The data contain approximately 500,000 clones, 70% to 90% of them singletons. The specimen was peripheral blood. The receptors come from a woman between 50 and 59 years old with COVID-19, enrolled during active disease. Both conserved end residues are part of each CDR3. The D gene is left open where the match is weak. Clone sizes are given selectively: once, few, many, or a class where the clone is expanded.

j_gene: TRBJ1-2
d_gene: TRBD1
abundance: few
v_gene: TRBV19
CDR3aa: CASSTTGGFNYGYTF
CDR3nt: TGTGCCAGTAGTACCACAGGGGGCTTTAACTATGGCTACACCTTC

j_gene: TRBJ2-7
d_gene: -
abundance: many
v_gene: TRBV9
CDR3aa: CASSPVGDSNYEQYF
CDR3nt: TGTGCCAGCAGCCCCGTCGGAGACAGCAACTACGAGCAGTACTTC

j_gene: TRBJ2-5
d_gene: TRBD1
abundance: -
v_gene: TRBV5-1
CDR3aa: CASTRPGQGEETQYF
CDR3nt: TGCGCCAGCACCCGCCCGGGACAGGGGGAAGAGACCCAGTACTTC

j_gene: TRBJ2-3
d_gene: -
abundance: -
v_gene: TRBV7-3
CDR3aa: CASSLSPRDADTQYF
CDR3nt: TGTGCCAGCAGCTTATCTCCCAGGGATGCAGATACGCAGTATTTT

j_gene: TRBJ1-5
d_gene: TRBD1
abundance: -
v_gene: TRBV7-2
CDR3aa: CASSWGQGVGQPQHF
CDR3nt: TGTGCCAGCAGCTGGGGACAGGGGGTAGGTCAGCCCCAGCATTTT

j_gene: TRBJ1-1
d_gene: -
abundance: -
v_gene: TRBV12-3/TRBV12-4
CDR3aa: CASSFAFGTEAFF
CDR3nt: TGTGCCAGCAGTTTTGCCTTCGGCACTGAAGCTTTCTTT

j_gene: TRBJ1-1
d_gene: TRBD1
abundance: -
v_gene: TRBV12-3/TRBV12-4
CDR3aa: CASRGTVEAFF
CDR3nt: TGTGCCAGCAGAGGGACAGTTGAAGCTTTCTTT

j_gene: TRBJ1-1
d_gene: -
abundance: -
v_gene: TRBV6-1
CDR3aa: CASSETGNTEAFF
CDR3nt: TGTGCCAGCAGTGAAACGGGGAACACTGAAGCTTTCTTT

j_gene: TRBJ1-1
d_gene: TRBD1
abundance: -
v_gene: TRBV10-3
CDR3aa: CAISGNRDSTEAFF
CDR3nt: TGTGCCATCAGTGGGAACAGGGACAGCACTGAAGCTTTCTTT

j_gene: TRBJ1-2
d_gene: -
abundance: -
v_gene: TRBV7-9
CDR3aa: CASSSEGHGRRGYTF
CDR3nt: TGTGCCAGCAGCTCAGAGGGACACGGCCGGCGGGGCTACACCTTC

j_gene: TRBJ1-1
d_gene: -
abundance: -
v_gene: TRBV5-8
CDR3aa: CASSLYRDHAEAFF
CDR3nt: TGTGCCAGCAGCTTGTACAGGGATCACGCTGAAGCTTTCTTT

j_gene: TRBJ2-1
d_gene: TRBD1
abundance: -
v_gene: TRBV28
CDR3aa: CASSLEGGTGTYNEQFF
CDR3nt: TGTGCCAGCAGTTTAGAGGGTGGGACAGGGACCTACAATGAGCAGTTCTTC

j_gene: TRBJ1-1
d_gene: -
abundance: -
v_gene: TRBV7-2
CDR3aa: CASSLALEREAFF
CDR3nt: TGTGCCAGCAGCTTAGCGCTCGAGAGGGAGGCTTTCTTT

j_gene: TRBJ2-1
d_gene: TRBD2
abundance: -
v_gene: TRBV2
CDR3aa: CASSAYLGGTVNEQFF
CDR3nt: TGTGCCAGCAGTGCCTACCTGGGGGGGACCGTCAATGAGCAGTTCTTC

j_gene: TRBJ2-3
d_gene: -
abundance: -
v_gene: TRBV9
CDR3aa: CASSLLAEDTQYF
CDR3nt: TGTGCCAGCAGTCTCCTAGCAGAAGATACGCAGTATTTT

j_gene: TRBJ1-2
d_gene: TRBD1
abundance: once
v_gene: TRBV19
CDR3aa: CASTRDRAIYGYTF
CDR3nt: TGTGCCAGTACCCGGGACAGGGCGATCTATGGCTACACCTTC

j_gene: TRBJ2-4
d_gene: -
abundance: -
v_gene: TRBV9
CDR3aa: CASSPPERDSIQYF
CDR3nt: TGTGCCAGCAGCCCACCCGAGAGGGATAGCATTCAGTACTTC

j_gene: TRBJ1-3
d_gene: -
abundance: -
v_gene: TRBV18
CDR3aa: CASSPRRQASGNTIYF
CDR3nt: TGTGCCAGCTCACCACGAAGACAGGCCTCTGGAAACACCATATATTTT

j_gene: TRBJ1-2
d_gene: TRBD1
abundance: -
v_gene: TRBV7-9
CDR3aa: CASSLVGQGGYGYTF
CDR3nt: TGTGCCAGCAGCTTAGTGGGACAGGGGGGATATGGCTACACCTTC

j_gene: TRBJ1-2
d_gene: -
abundance: once
v_gene: TRBV21-1
CDR3aa: CASSKGGDRTYGYTF
CDR3nt: TGTGCCAGCAGCAAAGGCGGGGACAGAACGTATGGCTACACCTTC

j_gene: TRBJ2-2
d_gene: -
abundance: once
v_gene: TRBV14
CDR3aa: CASSQEAYTGELFF
CDR3nt: TGTGCCAGCAGCCAAGAGGCATACACCGGGGAGCTGTTTTTT

j_gene: TRBJ2-2
d_gene: TRBD1
abundance: -
v_gene: TRBV19
CDR3aa: CASIKRQGLTGELFF
CDR3nt: TGTGCCAGTATTAAGAGACAGGGGCTCACCGGGGAGCTGTTTTTT

j_gene: TRBJ2-7
d_gene: TRBD2
abundance: -
v_gene: TRBV27
CDR3aa: CASSLETSGGWEQYF
CDR3nt: TGTGCCAGCAGTTTAGAAACGAGCGGGGGGTGGGAGCAGTACTTC

j_gene: TRBJ1-4
d_gene: -
abundance: -
v_gene: TRBV28
CDR3aa: CASSPLKGGSYEKLFF
CDR3nt: TGTGCCAGCAGTCCGCTCAAGGGGGGGTCGTATGAAAAACTGTTTTTT

j_gene: TRBJ2-2
d_gene: -
abundance: -
v_gene: TRBV27
CDR3aa: CASSLSRAGELFF
CDR3nt: TGTGCCAGCAGTTTATCGAGGGCGGGAGAGCTGTTTTTT

j_gene: TRBJ1-2
d_gene: -
abundance: -
v_gene: TRBV30
CDR3aa: CAWIYAENYGYTF
CDR3nt: TGTGCCTGGATCTACGCGGAGAACTATGGCTACACCTTC

j_gene: TRBJ1-5
d_gene: -
abundance: once
v_gene: TRBV19
CDR3aa: CASSIADSDNQPQHF
CDR3nt: TGTGCCAGTAGTATAGCTGACAGCGACAATCAGCCCCAGCATTTT

j_gene: TRBJ2-3
d_gene: -
abundance: -
v_gene: TRBV3-1/TRBV3-2
CDR3aa: CASSPTMAVTDTQYF
CDR3nt: TGTGCCAGCAGCCCCACCATGGCGGTCACAGATACGCAGTATTTT

j_gene: TRBJ2-7
d_gene: TRBD2
abundance: -
v_gene: TRBV2
CDR3aa: CASSDREGEQYF
CDR3nt: TGTGCCAGCAGTGACAGGGAGGGCGAGCAGTACTTC

j_gene: TRBJ2-1
d_gene: -
abundance: -
v_gene: TRBV10-3
CDR3aa: CAISEYGGGYNEQFF
CDR3nt: TGTGCCATCAGTGAGTACGGGGGTGGATACAATGAGCAGTTCTTC

j_gene: TRBJ1-2
d_gene: TRBD1
abundance: -
v_gene: TRBV27
CDR3aa: CASSLLTGQDHYGYTF
CDR3nt: TGTGCCAGCAGCTTACTGACCGGACAGGACCACTATGGCTACACCTTC

j_gene: TRBJ1-1
d_gene: -
abundance: -
v_gene: TRBV10-3
CDR3aa: CAISGSENTEAFF
CDR3nt: TGTGCCATCAGTGGATCAGAGAACACTGAAGCTTTCTTT

j_gene: TRBJ1-5
d_gene: -
abundance: -
v_gene: TRBV6-5
CDR3aa: CASSVEGFNQPQHF
CDR3nt: TGTGCCAGCAGCGTGGAGGGATTCAATCAGCCCCAGCATTTT

j_gene: TRBJ2-1
d_gene: -
abundance: -
v_gene: TRBV5-1
CDR3aa: CASSLGITRNEQFF
CDR3nt: TGCGCCAGCAGCTTGGGAATCACTAGAAATGAGCAGTTCTTC

j_gene: TRBJ2-2
d_gene: TRBD1
abundance: -
v_gene: TRBV7-9
CDR3aa: CASSLGRAGQGKTGELFF
CDR3nt: TGTGCCAGCAGCTTAGGTCGTGCGGGACAGGGTAAAACCGGGGAGCTGTTTTTT

j_gene: TRBJ1-6
d_gene: -
abundance: once
v_gene: TRBV30
CDR3aa: CAWSVRTVLYSPLHF
CDR3nt: TGTGCCTGGAGCGTACGGACAGTTCTTTATTCACCCCTCCACTTT

j_gene: TRBJ1-3
d_gene: -
abundance: -
v_gene: TRBV2
CDR3aa: CASSDLSGNTIYF
CDR3nt: TGTGCCAGCAGTGACCTCTCTGGAAACACCATATATTTT

j_gene: TRBJ1-5
d_gene: -
abundance: -
v_gene: TRBV6-5
CDR3aa: CASKEGPRDQPQHF
CDR3nt: TGTGCCAGCAAAGAGGGTCCCCGGGATCAGCCCCAGCATTTT

j_gene: TRBJ2-2
d_gene: TRBD1
abundance: -
v_gene: TRBV11-2
CDR3aa: CASRFTGGAGTGELFF
CDR3nt: TGTGCCAGCAGATTTACAGGGGGCGCGGGCACCGGGGAGCTGTTTTTT

j_gene: TRBJ2-1
d_gene: TRBD2
abundance: -
v_gene: TRBV10-2
CDR3aa: CASIGRDEQFF
CDR3nt: TGCGCCAGCATTGGGAGGGATGAGCAGTTCTTC

j_gene: TRBJ2-5
d_gene: -
abundance: once
v_gene: TRBV27
CDR3aa: CASSGAQETQYF
CDR3nt: TGTGCCAGCAGTGGGGCCCAGGAGACCCAGTACTTC